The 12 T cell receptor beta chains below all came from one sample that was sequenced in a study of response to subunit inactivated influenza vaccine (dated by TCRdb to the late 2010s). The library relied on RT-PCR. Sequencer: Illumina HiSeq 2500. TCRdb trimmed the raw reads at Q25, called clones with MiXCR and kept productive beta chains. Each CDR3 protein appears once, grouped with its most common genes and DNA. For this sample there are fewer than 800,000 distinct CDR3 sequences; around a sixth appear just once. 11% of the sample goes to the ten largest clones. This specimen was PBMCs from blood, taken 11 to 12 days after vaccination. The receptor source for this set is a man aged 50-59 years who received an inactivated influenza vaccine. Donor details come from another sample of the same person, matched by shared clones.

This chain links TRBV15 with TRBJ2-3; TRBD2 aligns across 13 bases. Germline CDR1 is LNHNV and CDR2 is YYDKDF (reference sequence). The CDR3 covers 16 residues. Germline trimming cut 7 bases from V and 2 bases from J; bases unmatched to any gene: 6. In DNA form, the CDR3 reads TGTGCCACCACCTATGGGACTAGCGGGAACACAGATACGCAGTATTTT. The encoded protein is CATTYGTSGNTDTQYF.

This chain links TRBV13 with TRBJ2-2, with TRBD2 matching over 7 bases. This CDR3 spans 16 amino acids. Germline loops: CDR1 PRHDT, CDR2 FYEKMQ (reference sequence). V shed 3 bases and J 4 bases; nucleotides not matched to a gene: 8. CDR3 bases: TGTGCCAGCAGCTTCAGGGCGGGAGAGGGCACCGGGGAGCTGTTTTTT. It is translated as CASSFRAGEGTGELFF. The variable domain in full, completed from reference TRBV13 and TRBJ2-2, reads AAGVIQSPRHLIKEKRETATLKCYPIPRHDTVYWYQQGPGQDPQFLISFYEKMQSDKGSIPDRFSAQQFSDYHSELNMSSLELGDSALYFCASSFRAGEGTGELFFGEGSRLTVL.

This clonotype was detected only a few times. This chain's CDR3 is CACSLGVGPNEQFF. For the CDR3, the DNA is TGTGCCTGTTCCCTAGGGGTCGGCCCGAATGAGCAGTTCTTC. The chain joins TRBV30 to TRBJ2-1; D is perhaps TRBD1 (5 bases). Germline CDR1 GTSNPN, CDR2 SVGIG (reference sequence). The CDR3 has 14 amino acids. With 6 bases removed from V and 7 bases from J, the gap between germline ends came to 19 bases.

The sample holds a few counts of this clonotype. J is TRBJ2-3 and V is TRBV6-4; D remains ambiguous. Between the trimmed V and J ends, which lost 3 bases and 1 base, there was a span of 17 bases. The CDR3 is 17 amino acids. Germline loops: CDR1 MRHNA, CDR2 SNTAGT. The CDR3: CASSEFFPTGGTDTQYF. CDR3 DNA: TGTGCCAGCAGTGAGTTTTTCCCCACTGGGGGCACAGATACGCAGTATTTT.

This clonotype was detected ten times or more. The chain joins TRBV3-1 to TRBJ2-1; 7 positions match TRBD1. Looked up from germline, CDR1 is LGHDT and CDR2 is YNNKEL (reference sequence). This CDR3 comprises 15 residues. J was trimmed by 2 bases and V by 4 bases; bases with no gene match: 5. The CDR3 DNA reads TGTGCCAGCAGCCCCCCGGGACAGACCTACAATGAGCAGTTCTTC. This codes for CASSPPGQTYNEQFF.

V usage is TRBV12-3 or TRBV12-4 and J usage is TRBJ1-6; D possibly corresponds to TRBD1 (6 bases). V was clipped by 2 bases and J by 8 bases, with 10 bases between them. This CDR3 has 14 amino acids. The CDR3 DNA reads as TGTGCCAGCAGTTTAATGGAGGGGGATTCACCCCTCCACTTT. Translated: CASSLMEGDSPLHF.

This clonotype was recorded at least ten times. In DNA form, the CDR3 reads TGTGCCAGCAGTCAAGCAAACTATGGCTACACCTTC. Amino acid sequence: CASSQANYGYTF. V is TRBV12-3 or TRBV12-4 and J is TRBJ1-2; D unclear. V dropped 5 bases and J dropped 2 bases, with 6 bases sitting between them. This CDR3 is 12 amino acids long.

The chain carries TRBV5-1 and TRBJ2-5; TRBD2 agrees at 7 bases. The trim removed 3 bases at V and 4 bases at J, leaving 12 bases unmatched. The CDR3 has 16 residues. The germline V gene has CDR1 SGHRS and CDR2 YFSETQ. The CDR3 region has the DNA TGCGCCAGCAGCTCGTCGTTTGCGCGGGAGCGAGAGACCCAGTACTTC. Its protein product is CASSSSFARERETQYF.

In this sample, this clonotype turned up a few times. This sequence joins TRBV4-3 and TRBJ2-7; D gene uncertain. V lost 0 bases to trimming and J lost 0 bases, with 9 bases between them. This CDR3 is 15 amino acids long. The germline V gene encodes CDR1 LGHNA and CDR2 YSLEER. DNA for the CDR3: TGCGCCAGCAGCCAAGATGTGTGGAGCTCCTACGAGCAGTACTTC. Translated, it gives CASSQDVWSSYEQYF.

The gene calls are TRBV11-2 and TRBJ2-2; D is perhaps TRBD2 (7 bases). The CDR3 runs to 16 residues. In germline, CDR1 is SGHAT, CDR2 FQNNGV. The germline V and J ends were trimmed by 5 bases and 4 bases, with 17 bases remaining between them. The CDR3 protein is CASSPIKGGPTGELFF. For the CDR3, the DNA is TGTGCCAGCAGCCCCATAAAGGGGGGGCCCACCGGGGAGCTGTTTTTT. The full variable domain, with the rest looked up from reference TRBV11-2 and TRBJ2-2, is EAGVAQSPRYKIIEKRQSVAFWCNPISGHATLYWYQQILGQGPKLLIQFQNNGVVDDSQLPKDRFSAERLKGVDSTLKIQPAKLEDSAVYLCASSPIKGGPTGELFFGEGSRLTVL.

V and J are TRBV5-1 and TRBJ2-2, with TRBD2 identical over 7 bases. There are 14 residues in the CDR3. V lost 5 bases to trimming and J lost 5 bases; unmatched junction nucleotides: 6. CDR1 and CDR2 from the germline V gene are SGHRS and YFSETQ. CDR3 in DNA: TGCGCCAGCAGAGGTGCGGGAGAAACCGGGGAGCTGTTTTTT. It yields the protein CASRGAGETGELFF.

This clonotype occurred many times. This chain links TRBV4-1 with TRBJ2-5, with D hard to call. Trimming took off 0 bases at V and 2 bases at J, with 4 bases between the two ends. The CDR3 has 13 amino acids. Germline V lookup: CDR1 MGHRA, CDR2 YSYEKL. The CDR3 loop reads CASSQEVQETQYF. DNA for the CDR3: TGCGCCAGCAGCCAAGAAGTGCAAGAGACCCAGTACTTC.